A selection of T cell receptor beta chains follows, all from one sample in a study of cytomegalovirus exposure and HLA in healthy donors. This table comes from immunoSEQ multiplex PCR, and its TCRdb copy is limited to in-frame clones, with some not included. The sample holds approximately 150,000 clones; 55% to 80% are singletons and the top ten take around 7.1%. Sequencing was carried out using PBMCs. Receptors were obtained from a woman aged 60-75 years in good health and CMV-seropositive. Both conserved end residues are part of each CDR3. Each record gives: J gene, V gene, clone size, D gene, CDR3 protein, CDR3 DNA. D genes are given only for firm matches. The size entry is marked missing in some rows and otherwise reads once, few, many or a size class.

J gene: TRBJ2-2; V gene: TRBV11-1; clone size: NA; D gene: TRBD1; CDR3 protein: CASSHRDSNTGELFF; CDR3 DNA: TGTGCCAGCAGCCACCGGGACAGCAACACCGGGGAGCTGTTTTTT
J gene: TRBJ2-3; V gene: TRBV30; clone size: NA; D gene: TRBD2; CDR3 protein: CAWITSGRTDTQYF; CDR3 DNA: TGTGCCTGGATAACTAGCGGACGCACAGATACGCAGTATTTT
J gene: TRBJ1-4; V gene: TRBV11-2; clone size: NA; D gene: TRBD1; CDR3 protein: CASSLEPPGRDRGEKLFF; CDR3 DNA: TGTGCCAGCAGCTTAGAGCCCCCGGGCCGGGACAGGGGTGAAAAACTGTTTTTT
J gene: TRBJ1-1; V gene: TRBV28; clone size: NA; D gene: NA; CDR3 protein: CASRIQGNSNEAFF; CDR3 DNA: TGTGCCAGCAGGATTCAGGGTAATAGTAATGAAGCTTTCTTT
J gene: TRBJ2-7; V gene: TRBV2; clone size: once; D gene: TRBD1; CDR3 protein: CASSSDRQSYEQYF; CDR3 DNA: TGTGCCAGCAGTTCGGACAGGCAATCCTACGAGCAGTACTTC
J gene: TRBJ2-3; V gene: TRBV27; clone size: NA; D gene: NA; CDR3 protein: CASSSPAGNTDTQYF; CDR3 DNA: TGTGCCAGCAGTTCCCCGGCGGGTAACACAGATACGCAGTATTTT
J gene: TRBJ1-1; V gene: TRBV7-9; clone size: NA; D gene: NA; CDR3 protein: CASSFGAGSTEAFF; CDR3 DNA: TGTGCCAGCAGCTTTGGGGCCGGGAGCACTGAAGCTTTCTTT
J gene: TRBJ2-1; V gene: TRBV28; clone size: NA; D gene: TRBD2; CDR3 protein: CASSQRLAGLNDNEQFF; CDR3 DNA: TGTGCCAGCAGTCAACGACTAGCGGGACTTAATGACAATGAGCAGTTCTTC
J gene: TRBJ2-7; V gene: TRBV25-1; clone size: NA; D gene: TRBD2; CDR3 protein: CASSQRDRFYEQYF; CDR3 DNA: TGTGCCAGCAGTCAGCGGGACCGATTCTACGAGCAGTACTTC
J gene: TRBJ2-1; V gene: TRBV4-1; clone size: NA; D gene: TRBD2; CDR3 protein: CASSQDRGSGMYNEQFF; CDR3 DNA: TGCGCCAGCAGCCAAGATCGGGGTAGCGGGATGTACAATGAGCAGTTCTTC
J gene: TRBJ2-7; V gene: TRBV5-3; clone size: NA; D gene: TRBD1; CDR3 protein: CARSFRDSTYEQYF; CDR3 DNA: TGTGCCAGAAGCTTCCGGGACAGCACCTACGAGCAGTACTTC
J gene: TRBJ2-2; V gene: TRBV28; clone size: NA; D gene: NA; CDR3 protein: CASTGGGVDTGELFF; CDR3 DNA: TGTGCCAGCACCGGAGGGGGGGTGGACACCGGGGAGCTGTTTTTT
J gene: TRBJ1-2; V gene: TRBV7-9; clone size: NA; D gene: NA; CDR3 protein: CASSLDTYGYTF; CDR3 DNA: TGTGCCAGCAGCTTAGACACCTATGGCTACACCTTC
J gene: TRBJ2-3; V gene: TRBV2; clone size: NA; D gene: TRBD2; CDR3 protein: CASTIGTSGRARDTQYF; CDR3 DNA: TGTGCCAGCACTATAGGGACTAGCGGGAGGGCCCGAGATACGCAGTATTTT
J gene: TRBJ1-2; V gene: TRBV7-9; clone size: NA; D gene: NA; CDR3 protein: CASSLAGLGGYGYTF; CDR3 DNA: TGTGCCAGCAGCTTAGCCGGACTAGGGGGTTATGGCTACACCTTC
J gene: TRBJ2-7; V gene: TRBV6-1; clone size: few; D gene: TRBD2; CDR3 protein: CATFGLAGPFEQYF; CDR3 DNA: TGTGCCACCTTCGGCCTAGCGGGACCTTTCGAGCAGTACTTC
J gene: TRBJ1-2; V gene: TRBV6-1; clone size: few; D gene: NA; CDR3 protein: CASSELGRSTSGTRGYTF; CDR3 DNA: TGTGCCAGCAGTGAATTAGGCAGGTCGACCTCGGGGACTCGGGGCTACACCTTC
J gene: TRBJ2-1; V gene: TRBV30; clone size: NA; D gene: TRBD2; CDR3 protein: CAWSRLAGTNEQFF; CDR3 DNA: TGTGCCTGGAGTCGTCTAGCGGGGACGAATGAGCAGTTCTTC
J gene: TRBJ2-3; V gene: TRBV6-5; clone size: NA; D gene: NA; CDR3 protein: CASSYPGRTDTQYF; CDR3 DNA: TGTGCCAGCAGTTACCCAGGGCGCACAGATACGCAGTATTTT
J gene: TRBJ1-4; V gene: TRBV27; clone size: NA; D gene: NA; CDR3 protein: CASRTASGEKLFF; CDR3 DNA: TGTGCCAGCAGGACAGCGTCAGGGGAAAAACTGTTTTTT
J gene: TRBJ2-5; V gene: TRBV28; clone size: few; D gene: TRBD1; CDR3 protein: CASSRTTGGEETQYF; CDR3 DNA: TGTGCCAGCAGTCGCACGACAGGGGGCGAAGAGACCCAGTACTTC
J gene: TRBJ2-3; V gene: TRBV2; clone size: NA; D gene: TRBD2; CDR3 protein: CASTMGGGSDTQYF; CDR3 DNA: TGTGCCAGCACAATGGGGGGAGGGTCAGATACGCAGTATTTT
J gene: TRBJ2-2; V gene: TRBV2; clone size: NA; D gene: TRBD2; CDR3 protein: CASSEGLALPARELFF; CDR3 DNA: TGTGCCAGCAGTGAGGGACTAGCCCTGCCCGCCCGGGAGCTGTTTTTT
J gene: TRBJ2-1; V gene: TRBV6-5; clone size: NA; D gene: NA; CDR3 protein: CASSILREAEQFF; CDR3 DNA: TGTGCCAGCAGTATTCTGAGGGAGGCTGAGCAGTTCTTC
J gene: TRBJ1-2; V gene: TRBV7-2; clone size: few; D gene: NA; CDR3 protein: CASSLWVNGRDGYTF; CDR3 DNA: TGTGCCAGCAGCTTATGGGTTAACGGGAGGGATGGCTACACCTTC
J gene: TRBJ1-2; V gene: TRBV28; clone size: few; D gene: TRBD1; CDR3 protein: CASSATGEDYGYTF; CDR3 DNA: TGTGCCAGCAGTGCGACAGGGGAGGACTATGGCTACACCTTC
J gene: TRBJ2-2; V gene: TRBV9; clone size: few; D gene: NA; CDR3 protein: CASSVLGASDLGELFF; CDR3 DNA: TGTGCCAGCAGCGTACTAGGGGCCTCCGATCTCGGGGAGCTGTTTTTT
J gene: TRBJ2-3; V gene: TRBV7-3; clone size: NA; D gene: TRBD2; CDR3 protein: CASSSGLAGDTQYF; CDR3 DNA: TGTGCCAGCAGCTCGGGACTAGCGGGAGATACGCAGTATTTT
J gene: TRBJ1-5; V gene: TRBV19; clone size: NA; D gene: NA; CDR3 protein: CASQSGPRIDQPQHF; CDR3 DNA: TGTGCCAGCCAGTCTGGCCCCAGGATCGATCAGCCCCAGCATTTT
J gene: TRBJ1-2; V gene: TRBV28; clone size: NA; D gene: TRBD1; CDR3 protein: CASSSDRGPVLYFYGYTF; CDR3 DNA: TGTGCCAGCAGTTCGGACAGGGGGCCCGTATTATACTTCTATGGCTACACCTTC
J gene: TRBJ1-2; V gene: TRBV5-1; clone size: NA; D gene: NA; CDR3 protein: CASSFRAGGNYGYTF; CDR3 DNA: TGCGCCAGCAGCTTCCGGGCCGGGGGGAACTATGGCTACACCTTC
J gene: TRBJ2-7; V gene: TRBV11-2; clone size: NA; D gene: TRBD1; CDR3 protein: CASSRGQGPYEQYF; CDR3 DNA: TGTGCCAGCAGCCGGGGACAGGGCCCCTACGAGCAGTACTTC
J gene: TRBJ2-7; V gene: TRBV7-9; clone size: once; D gene: TRBD1; CDR3 protein: CASSSGGGLYEQYF; CDR3 DNA: TGTGCCAGCAGCTCAGGGGGCGGGTTGTACGAGCAGTACTTC
J gene: TRBJ1-3; V gene: TRBV27; clone size: NA; D gene: NA; CDR3 protein: CASSPAGRKGNTIYF; CDR3 DNA: TGTGCCAGCAGTCCAGCGGGACGGAAAGGAAACACCATATATTTT
J gene: TRBJ1-2; V gene: TRBV7-2; clone size: few; D gene: NA; CDR3 protein: CASSSQWGGSSGYTF; CDR3 DNA: TGTGCCAGCAGCTCCCAATGGGGGGGCTCTTCTGGCTACACCTTC
J gene: TRBJ2-2; V gene: TRBV7-9; clone size: NA; D gene: NA; CDR3 protein: CASRPNKPGITGELFF; CDR3 DNA: TGTGCCAGCAGACCAAATAAACCAGGGATCACCGGGGAGCTGTTTTTT
J gene: TRBJ2-1; V gene: TRBV6-5; clone size: NA; D gene: TRBD2; CDR3 protein: CASSYSGGRGEQFF; CDR3 DNA: TGTGCCAGCAGTTACTCGGGGGGGAGGGGTGAGCAGTTCTTC
J gene: TRBJ2-2; V gene: TRBV5-1; clone size: NA; D gene: NA; CDR3 protein: CASSLDRAVTGELFF; CDR3 DNA: TGCGCCAGCAGCTTGGACAGGGCGGTTACCGGGGAGCTGTTTTTT
J gene: TRBJ2-3; V gene: TRBV9; clone size: NA; D gene: NA; CDR3 protein: CASSVLTDTQYF; CDR3 DNA: TGTGCCAGCAGCGTACTTACAGATACGCAGTATTTT
J gene: TRBJ1-2; V gene: TRBV28; clone size: NA; D gene: TRBD1; CDR3 protein: CASSDGTAKMGGYTF; CDR3 DNA: TGTGCCAGCAGTGATGGGACAGCAAAGATGGGTGGCTACACCTTC
J gene: TRBJ1-1; V gene: TRBV7-2; clone size: NA; D gene: NA; CDR3 protein: CASSKGGGRRVVTEAFF; CDR3 DNA: TGTGCCAGCAGCAAAGGCGGTGGGCGCAGGGTTGTCACTGAAGCTTTCTTT
J gene: TRBJ2-1; V gene: TRBV7-2; clone size: NA; D gene: TRBD1; CDR3 protein: CASSRDRAGNNEQFF; CDR3 DNA: TGTGCCAGCAGCCGCGACAGGGCTGGCAACAATGAGCAGTTCTTC
J gene: TRBJ2-1; V gene: TRBV6-5; clone size: NA; D gene: NA; CDR3 protein: CASTATETGSNEQFF; CDR3 DNA: TGTGCCAGCACCGCGACCGAGACAGGTTCCAATGAGCAGTTCTTC
J gene: TRBJ1-4; V gene: TRBV27; clone size: NA; D gene: TRBD1; CDR3 protein: CAISDRGNEKLFF; CDR3 DNA: TGTGCCATTTCCGACAGGGGGAATGAAAAACTGTTTTTT
J gene: TRBJ2-1; V gene: TRBV5-1; clone size: NA; D gene: NA; CDR3 protein: CASSQTARPANEQFF; CDR3 DNA: TGCGCCAGCAGCCAGACAGCTCGCCCCGCCAATGAGCAGTTCTTC
J gene: TRBJ1-2; V gene: TRBV7-9; clone size: NA; D gene: NA; CDR3 protein: CASSLRQADGYTF; CDR3 DNA: TGTGCCAGCAGCTTAAGACAGGCGGATGGCTACACCTTC
J gene: TRBJ1-1; V gene: TRBV4-3; clone size: few; D gene: NA; CDR3 protein: CASSQDLRQGNTEAFF; CDR3 DNA: TGCGCCAGCAGCCAAGACCTGCGCCAGGGCAACACTGAAGCTTTCTTT
J gene: TRBJ1-2; V gene: TRBV28; clone size: NA; D gene: NA; CDR3 protein: CASSTTGLSGYTF; CDR3 DNA: TGTGCCAGCAGCACGACAGGTTTAAGTGGCTACACCTTC
J gene: TRBJ2-2; V gene: TRBV10-2; clone size: NA; D gene: TRBD1; CDR3 protein: CASRNPGQDTGELFF; CDR3 DNA: TGCGCCAGCAGGAACCCGGGACAGGACACCGGGGAGCTGTTTTTT
J gene: TRBJ1-5; V gene: TRBV28; clone size: NA; D gene: NA; CDR3 protein: CASSLVNSGNQPQHF; CDR3 DNA: TGTGCCAGCAGTTTGGTAAACTCTGGCAATCAGCCCCAGCATTTT
J gene: TRBJ1-1; V gene: TRBV7-2; clone size: NA; D gene: NA; CDR3 protein: CASSLSVSVGNTEAFF; CDR3 DNA: TGTGCCAGCAGCTTAAGTGTTTCTGTCGGGAACACTGAAGCTTTCTTT
J gene: TRBJ2-3; V gene: TRBV7-7; clone size: few; D gene: TRBD2; CDR3 protein: CASSPTSGITDTQYF; CDR3 DNA: TGTGCCAGCAGCCCAACTAGCGGGATCACAGATACGCAGTATTTT
J gene: TRBJ2-4; V gene: TRBV19; clone size: few; D gene: TRBD2; CDR3 protein: CASSIGRDYQKNIQYF; CDR3 DNA: TGTGCCAGTAGTATCGGCAGGGACTACCAAAAAAACATTCAGTACTTC
J gene: TRBJ2-1; V gene: TRBV28; clone size: NA; D gene: TRBD2; CDR3 protein: CASSLVGLAFNEQFF; CDR3 DNA: TGTGCCAGCAGTTTAGTGGGACTAGCCTTTAATGAGCAGTTCTTC
J gene: TRBJ2-7; V gene: TRBV30; clone size: NA; D gene: NA; CDR3 protein: CAWSVQAYEQYF; CDR3 DNA: TGTGCCTGGAGTGTACAGGCTTACGAGCAGTACTTC